This T cell receptor beta chain was profiled in a study of control samples from healthy donors and cancer patients. Using immunoSEQ multiplex PCR, the repertoire was profiled, and TCRdb retains in-frame clones only, with some absent. The sample includes around 93,000 clones, over 85% seen only once; the top ten take about 3%. The sequenced sample was blood. This TCR was sampled from a human donor in good health. The donor label of this sample is uncertain.

CDR3 coding DNA: TGCGCCAGCAGCTTGGCGGCTAGCGGGACGAATGAGCAGTTCTTC. Translation gives CASSLAASGTNEQFF. This rearrangement joins TRBV5-1 to TRBJ2-1; 9 positions agree with TRBD2. The ends lost 0 bases at V and 7 bases at J; junction bases unmatched: 5. This CDR3 is 15 amino acids long. The germline gives CDR1 SGHRS, CDR2 YFSETQ.